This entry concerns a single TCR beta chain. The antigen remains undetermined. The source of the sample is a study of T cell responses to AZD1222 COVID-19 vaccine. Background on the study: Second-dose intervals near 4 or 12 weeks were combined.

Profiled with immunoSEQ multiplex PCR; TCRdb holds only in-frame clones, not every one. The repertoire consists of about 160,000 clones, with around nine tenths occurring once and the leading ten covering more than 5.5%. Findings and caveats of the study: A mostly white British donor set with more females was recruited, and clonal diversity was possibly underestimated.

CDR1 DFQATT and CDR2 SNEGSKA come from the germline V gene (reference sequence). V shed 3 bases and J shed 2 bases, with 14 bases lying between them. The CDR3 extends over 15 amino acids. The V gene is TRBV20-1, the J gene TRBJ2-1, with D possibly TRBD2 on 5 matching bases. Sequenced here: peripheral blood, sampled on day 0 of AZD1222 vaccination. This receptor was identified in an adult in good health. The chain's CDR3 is CSASNRTLPYNEQFF. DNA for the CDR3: TGCAGTGCTAGTAACCGGACTCTCCCCTACAATGAGCAGTTCTTC.